This T cell receptor (beta chain) came from a study of blood T cell repertoires in COVID-19. Study-level information: The samples span acute and convalescent COVID-19 from the United States, Italy and Spain. T cells, B-cell-depleted T cells, or PBMCs provided the cDNA or gDNA that served as material.

The ends were cut back, 3 bases at V and 5 bases at J, with 16 bases in the middle. CDR1 SGHDN and CDR2 FVKESK come from the germline V gene. The CDR3 spans 15 residues. Original processing notes: Using reference gene primer amplification, nucleated cell counts were estimated. This table comes from immunoSEQ multiplex PCR, and its TCRdb copy is limited to in-frame clones, with some not included. V and J calls and clone size come straight from that table; D and trimming were deduced from the DNA. The data hold 150,000 to 200,000 clones, with around four fifths observed a single time. This clonotype was sampled from a man in his sixties or seventies with active or convalescent COVID-19. The V gene is TRBV14, the J gene TRBJ1-1, with D unclear. What was sequenced was peripheral blood. CDR3 sequence (DNA): TGTGCCAGCAGCCAGTGGGCAGGAGCGGGGACTGAAGCTTTCTTT. Translating it yields CASSQWAGAGTEAFF.